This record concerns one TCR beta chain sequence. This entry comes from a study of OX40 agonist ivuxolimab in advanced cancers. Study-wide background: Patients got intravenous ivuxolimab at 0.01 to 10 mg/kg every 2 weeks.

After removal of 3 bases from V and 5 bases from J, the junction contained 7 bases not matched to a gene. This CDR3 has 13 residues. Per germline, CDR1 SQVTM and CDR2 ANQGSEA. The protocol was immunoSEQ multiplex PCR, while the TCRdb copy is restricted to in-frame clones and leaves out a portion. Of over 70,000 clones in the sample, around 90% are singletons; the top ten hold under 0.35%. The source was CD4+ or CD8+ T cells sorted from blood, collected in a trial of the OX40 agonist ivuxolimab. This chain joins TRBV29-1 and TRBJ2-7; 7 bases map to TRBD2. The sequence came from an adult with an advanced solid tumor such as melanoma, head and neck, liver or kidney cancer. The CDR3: CSVETSTGDEQYF. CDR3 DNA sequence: TGCAGCGTTGAGACTAGCACGGGGGACGAGCAGTACTTC.